The 8 T cell receptor beta chains in this list originate from one sample, sequenced in a study of blood T cell repertoires in COVID-19. Generated by immunoSEQ multiplex PCR, the TCRdb table keeps only in-frame clones and is missing some. The table has 60,000 to 65,000 clones, about 80% seen once; the top ten hold 14%. Sequenced: peripheral blood. The receptors were sampled from a man aged 55 to 70 with COVID-19, enrolled during active disease.

This clone has a handful of counts. This sequence joins TRBV11-2 and TRBJ2-7; the D gene is possibly TRBD2 (6 bases). The CDR3 contains 14 residues. V gave up 4 bases and J gave up 4 bases, with 14 bases separating them. The V gene's germline CDR1 is SGHAT and CDR2 FQNNGV. Here the CDR3 DNA reads TGTGCCAGCAGCTCCCCCACTAGCAGGTACGAGCAGTACTTC. Protein sequence: CASSSPTSRYEQYF.

This clone has just one count. This rearrangement joins TRBV7-6 to TRBJ1-1, with D possibly matching TRBD1 (5 bases). V gave up 6 bases and J gave up 5 bases, with 19 bases separating them. Germline V lookup: CDR1 SGHVS, CDR2 FNYEAQ. The CDR3 covers 15 residues. The CDR3 spells CASSEAGGGRTEAFF. The CDR3 DNA is TGTGCCAGCAGTGAGGCGGGGGGTGGGAGAACTGAAGCTTTCTTT.

The CDR3, as DNA: TGTGCCAGCAGGGTGGGCCGTTACGAGCAGTACTTC. It codes for CASRVGRYEQYF. The chain combines TRBV2 with TRBJ2-7, with D unresolved. From germline, CDR1 is SNHLY and CDR2 FYNNEI. The CDR3 sequence is 12 residues long. V gave up 6 bases and J gave up 4 bases, with 10 bases separating them.

The J gene is TRBJ2-3, the V gene TRBV6-6; D is perhaps TRBD1 (6 bases). Germline loops: CDR1 MNHNY, CDR2 SVGAGI (reference sequence). The CDR3 runs 13 residues. The ends were cut back, 6 bases at V and 2 bases at J, with 9 bases in the middle. The CDR3 sequence: CASRNRVTDTQYF. In DNA, the CDR3 is TGTGCCAGCAGAAACAGGGTCACAGATACGCAGTATTTT.

The genes are TRBV19 and TRBJ1-5, with D possibly TRBD1 on 6 matching bases. The CDR3 covers 15 residues. With 5 bases removed from V and 3 bases from J, the gap between germline ends came to 14 bases. Per germline, CDR1 LNHDA and CDR2 SQIVND (reference sequence). The CDR3 sequence: CASSFIQGPNQPQHF. For the CDR3, the DNA is TGTGCCAGTAGTTTCATACAGGGACCCAATCAGCCCCAGCATTTT.

The genes are TRBV6-1 and TRBJ2-7; 9 bases match TRBD1. This CDR3 is 15 amino acids long. Trimming cost V 2 bases and J 4 bases; bases outside gene matches: 6. CDR1 and CDR2 (germline): MNHNS, SASEGT. The CDR3 coding sequence is TGTGCCAGCAGTGAATCGGGGACAGGGATGTACGAGCAGTACTTC. Amino acids: CASSESGTGMYEQYF.

V usage is TRBV30 and J usage is TRBJ2-5; 7 nucleotides align to TRBD2. Germline CDR1 and CDR2: GTSNPN and SVGIG (reference sequence). There are 15 residues in the CDR3. J gave up 5 bases and V 3 bases, and 12 bases lay outside the gene matches. In nucleotides, the CDR3 is TGTGCCTGGAGCGGGATCGCGGGGGTGGGGGAGACCCAGTACTTC. Residues: CAWSGIAGVGETQYF.

The rearrangement uses TRBV6-5 and TRBJ2-7; possibly TRBD1 for D (6 bases). The CDR3 sequence is 16 residues long. Germline V CDR1 and CDR2: MNHEY, SVGAGI. The V and J ends lost 4 bases and 3 bases respectively, with 19 bases between them. The CDR3 loop is CASSSTTGTTFYEQYF. The CDR3 DNA reads TGTGCCAGCAGTTCGACAACCGGGACAACTTTCTACGAGCAGTACTTC.